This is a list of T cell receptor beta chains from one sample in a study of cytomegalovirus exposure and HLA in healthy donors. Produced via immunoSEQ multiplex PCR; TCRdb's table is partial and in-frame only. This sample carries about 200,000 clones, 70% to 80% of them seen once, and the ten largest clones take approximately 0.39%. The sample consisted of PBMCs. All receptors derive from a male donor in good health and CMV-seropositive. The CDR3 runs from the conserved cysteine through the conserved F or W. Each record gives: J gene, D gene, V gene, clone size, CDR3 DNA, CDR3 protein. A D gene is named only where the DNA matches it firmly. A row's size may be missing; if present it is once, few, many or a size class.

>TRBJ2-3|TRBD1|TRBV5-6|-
TGTGCCAGCAGCTTTGGACAGGGAAGCACAGATACGCAGTATTTT
CASSFGQGSTDTQYF
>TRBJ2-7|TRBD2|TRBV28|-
TGTGCCAGCAGTTTATTGCGGGGGTCAACCTACGAGCAGTACTTC
CASSLLRGSTYEQYF
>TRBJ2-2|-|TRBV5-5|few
TGTGCCAGCAGCTTGACAGGGATAGTCACCGGGGAGCTGTTTTTT
CASSLTGIVTGELFF
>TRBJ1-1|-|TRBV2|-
TGTGCCAGCAATGGGCAGGGATGGTCTGAAGCTTTCTTT
CASNGQGWSEAFF
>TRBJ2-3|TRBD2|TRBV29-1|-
TGCAGCGTCGGTAGCGGGAACGCGCAGTATTTT
CSVGSGNAQYF
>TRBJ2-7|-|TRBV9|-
TGTGCCAGCAGCGTAGGTACGGGGGGCCATGGCGAGCAGTACTTC
CASSVGTGGHGEQYF
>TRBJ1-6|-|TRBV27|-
TGTGCCAGCAGGATGGGACAAGATAATTCACCCCTCCACTTT
CASRMGQDNSPLHF
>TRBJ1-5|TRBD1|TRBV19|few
TGTGCCAGTAACACGGAGGGGGCGGCGAGACAGCCCCAGCATTTT
CASNTEGAARQPQHF
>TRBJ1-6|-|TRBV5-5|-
TGTGCCAGCAGCCCGGTACAGGCCGGCAATTCACCCCTCCACTTT
CASSPVQAGNSPLHF
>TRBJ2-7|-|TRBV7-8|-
TGTGCCAGCAGCTCCACAGGGTCCAACGAGCAGTACTTC
CASSSTGSNEQYF
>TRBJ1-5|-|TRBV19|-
TGTGCCAGTAGTATAGGAGTAAGAACTCAGCCCCAGCATTTT
CASSIGVRTQPQHF
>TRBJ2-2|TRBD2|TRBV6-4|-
TGTGCCAGCAGTGAAAGTCTTAGTAGCGGGGGGGCGCACGGGGAGCTGTTTTTT
CASSESLSSGGAHGELFF
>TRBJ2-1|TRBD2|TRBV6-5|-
TGTGCCAGCAGTCAATCGGGGGGGCGCGGTGAGCAGTTCTTC
CASSQSGGRGEQFF
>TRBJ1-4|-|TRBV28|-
TGTGCCACCCGCCGGGGAGGGACAAATTATGAAAAACTGTTTTTT
CATRRGGTNYEKLFF
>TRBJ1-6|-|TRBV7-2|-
TGTGCCAGCAGCCTAGACAGCTATAATTCACCCCTCCACTTT
CASSLDSYNSPLHF